This TCR beta chain is drawn from a study of tumor and adjacent non-tumor tissue in lung cancer. The template was RNA from unsorted bulk tissue. Concerning this clonotype itself: At one end the junction does not follow the germline gene, possibly because of a read error.

TCRbeta libraries were built with three rounds of nested PCR, modified from ARM-PCR. TCRdb re-derived calls from the multiplex PCR reads in MiXCR, one entry per CDR3 protein. Of tens of thousands of distinct CDR3 sequences in the sample, just under 60% were seen once. CDR3 size: 16 residues. Per the germline V gene, CDR1 is LGHNA and CDR2 is YNFKEQ. The receptor was derived from a man aged 45-65 years with non-small cell lung cancer. This chain connects TRBV4-2 to TRBJ1-4, with D perhaps matching TRBD1 (5 bases). The specimen was lung tumor tissue. CDR3 coding DNA: TGTGCCAGCAGTCAAGGGCAGGGCCCAACTAATGAAAAAATGTTTTTT. Translation: CASSQGQGPTNEKMFF.